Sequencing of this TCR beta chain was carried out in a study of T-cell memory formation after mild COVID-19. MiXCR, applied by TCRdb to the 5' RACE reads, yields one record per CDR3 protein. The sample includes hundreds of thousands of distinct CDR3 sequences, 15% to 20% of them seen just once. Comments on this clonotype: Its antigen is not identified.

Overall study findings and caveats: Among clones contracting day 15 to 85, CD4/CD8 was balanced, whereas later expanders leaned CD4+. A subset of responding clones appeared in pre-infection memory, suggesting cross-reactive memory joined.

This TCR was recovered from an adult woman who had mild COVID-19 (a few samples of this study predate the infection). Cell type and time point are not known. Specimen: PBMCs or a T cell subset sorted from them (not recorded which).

The CDR3: CSATSSGRMIPEAFF. For the CDR3, the DNA is TGCAGTGCTACGTCCTCCGGGCGCATGATTCCTGAAGCTTTCTTT. The chain employs TRBV20-1 and TRBJ1-1; no reliable D call. The CDR3 sequence is 15 residues long. The ends were cut back, 4 bases at V and 6 bases at J, with 21 bases in the middle. The germline CDR1 and CDR2 sequences are DFQATT and SNEGSKA (reference sequence).